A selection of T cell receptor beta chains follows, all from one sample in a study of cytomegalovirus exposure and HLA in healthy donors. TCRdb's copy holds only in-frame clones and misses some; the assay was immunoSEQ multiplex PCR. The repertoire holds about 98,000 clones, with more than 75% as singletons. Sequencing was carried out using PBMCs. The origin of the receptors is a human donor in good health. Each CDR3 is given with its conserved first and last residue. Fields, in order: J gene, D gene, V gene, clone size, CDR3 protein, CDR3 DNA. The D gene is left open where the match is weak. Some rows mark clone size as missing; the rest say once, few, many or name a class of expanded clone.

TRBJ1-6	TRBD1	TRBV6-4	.	CASSETGVSALHF	TGTGCCAGCAGTGAGACAGGGGTCTCGGCCCTCCACTTT
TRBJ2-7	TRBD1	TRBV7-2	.	CASSRQGLNEQYF	TGTGCCAGCAGTCGACAGGGGTTGAACGAGCAGTACTTC
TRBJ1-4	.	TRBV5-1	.	CASSLQVDEKLFF	TGCGCCAGCAGCTTACAGGTGGATGAAAAACTGTTTTTT
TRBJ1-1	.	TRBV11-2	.	CASSLVVSRVNTEAFF	TGTGCCAGCAGCTTAGTAGTTAGCAGGGTGAACACTGAAGCTTTCTTT
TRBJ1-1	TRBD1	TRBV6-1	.	CASSVTGVGGTETFF	TGTGCCAGCAGTGTAACAGGGGTAGGAGGCACTGAAACTTTCTTT
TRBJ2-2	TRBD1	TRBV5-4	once	CASSWGDRGRGTGELFF	TGTGCCAGCAGTTGGGGTGACAGGGGGCGCGGCACCGGGGAGCTGTTTTTT
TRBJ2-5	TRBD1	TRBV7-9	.	CASSLEGRGLSETQYF	TGTGCCAGCAGCTTAGAGGGCAGGGGGCTATCAGAGACCCAGTACTTC
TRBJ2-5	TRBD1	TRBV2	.	CASSKEVLQGKQYF	TGTGCCAGCAGTAAAGAAGTGCTACAGGGGAAGCAGTACTTC
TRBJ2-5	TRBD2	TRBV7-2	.	CASSLVRTSGKETQYF	TGTGCCAGCAGCTTAGTGAGGACTAGCGGGAAAGAGACCCAGTACTTC
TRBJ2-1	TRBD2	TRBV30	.	CAWDPWGSSGGSSYNEQFF	TGTGCCTGGGACCCTTGGGGCTCGAGTGGCGGGAGTTCCTACAATGAGCAGTTCTTC
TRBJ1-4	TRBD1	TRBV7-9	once	CASSTQTGGGEKLFF	TGTGCCAGCAGCACCCAGACAGGGGGTGGTGAAAAACTGTTTTTT
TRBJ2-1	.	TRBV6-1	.	CASSEARGGGPYNEQFF	TGTGCCAGCAGTGAAGCGAGAGGGGGGGGTCCCTACAATGAGCAGTTCTTC
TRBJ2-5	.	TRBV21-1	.	CASTLKQGVETQYF	TGTGCCAGCACCCTAAAACAGGGTGTGGAGACCCAGTACTTC
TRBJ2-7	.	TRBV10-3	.	CAISEVAPTYEQYF	TGTGCCATCAGTGAGGTAGCGCCGACCTACGAGCAGTACTTC
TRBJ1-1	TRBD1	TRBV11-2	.	CASRRDSFNTEAFF	TGTGCCAGCAGGCGGGACAGTTTCAACACTGAAGCTTTCTTT
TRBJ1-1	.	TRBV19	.	CASSAGADFEAFF	TGTGCCAGTAGTGCGGGGGCCGATTTCGAAGCTTTCTTT
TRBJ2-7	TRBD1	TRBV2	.	CASSERQGLIYEQYF	TGTGCCAGCAGTGAACGACAGGGCCTAATCTACGAGCAGTACTTC
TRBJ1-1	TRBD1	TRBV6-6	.	CASSPGTGTNTEAFF	TGTGCCAGCAGCCCGGGGACAGGGACGAACACTGAAGCTTTCTTT
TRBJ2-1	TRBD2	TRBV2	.	CASLGLARDNEQFF	TGTGCCAGCCTTGGACTAGCGCGGGACAATGAGCAGTTCTTC
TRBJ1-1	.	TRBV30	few	CAWSVRGEAFF	TGTGCCTGGAGTGTACGCGGTGAAGCTTTCTTT
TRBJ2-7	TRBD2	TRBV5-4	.	CASSPLESGGPQGEQYF	TGTGCCAGCAGCCCTTTGGAATCGGGAGGGCCTCAGGGGGAGCAGTACTTC
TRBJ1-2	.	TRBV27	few	CASSLFGGAGVGHNVYGYTF	TGTGCCAGCAGTTTATTTGGCGGCGCCGGGGTTGGTCACAACGTCTATGGCTACACCTTC
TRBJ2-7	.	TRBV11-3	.	CASSPPGGEQYF	TGTGCCAGCAGCCCTCCGGGTGGCGAGCAGTACTTC
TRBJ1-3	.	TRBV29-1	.	CSVSGGNTIYF	TGCAGCGTCTCCGGTGGAAACACCATATATTTT
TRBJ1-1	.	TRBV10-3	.	CAIGGAENTEAFF	TGTGCCATCGGGGGGGCAGAGAACACTGAAGCTTTCTTT
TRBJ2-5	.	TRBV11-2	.	CASSAAGTQYF	TGTGCCAGCAGTGCAGCGGGGACCCAGTACTTC
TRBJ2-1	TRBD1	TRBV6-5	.	CASSFPPQGVVNEQFF	TGTGCCAGCAGTTTCCCCCCACAGGGGGTCGTCAATGAGCAGTTCTTC
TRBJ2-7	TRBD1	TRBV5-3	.	CARSSPKIDRGVYEQYF	TGTGCCAGAAGCTCGCCTAAGATAGACAGGGGGGTCTACGAGCAGTACTTC
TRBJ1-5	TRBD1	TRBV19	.	CASRTGGNSNQPQHF	TGTGCCAGTAGGACAGGGGGTAATAGCAATCAGCCCCAGCATTTT
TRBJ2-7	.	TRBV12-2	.	CASRLGPQLHEQYF	TGTGCAAGTCGCTTAGGACCACAGCTACACGAGCAGTACTTC
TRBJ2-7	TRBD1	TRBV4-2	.	CASSQEGWQGESYEQYF	TGTGCCAGCAGCCAAGAAGGATGGCAGGGGGAGTCCTACGAGCAGTACTTC
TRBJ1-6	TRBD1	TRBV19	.	CASRPGQGRSSPLHF	TGTGCCAGTAGACCAGGACAGGGGCGATCATCACCCCTCCACTTT
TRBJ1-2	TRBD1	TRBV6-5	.	CASSWDRSSYGYTF	TGTGCCAGCAGTTGGGACAGGAGCTCCTATGGCTACACCTTC
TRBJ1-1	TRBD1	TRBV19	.	CASSSGQGEAFF	TGTGCCAGTAGCTCGGGACAGGGGGAAGCTTTCTTT
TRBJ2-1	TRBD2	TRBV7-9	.	CASSLGGANNEQFF	TGTGCCAGCAGCCTCGGGGGGGCGAACAATGAGCAGTTCTTC
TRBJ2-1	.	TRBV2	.	CASWPGIGNEQFF	TGTGCCAGCTGGCCGGGGATAGGAAATGAGCAGTTCTTC
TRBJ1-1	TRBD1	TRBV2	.	CASSASRQGAGTEAFF	TGTGCCAGCAGTGCCAGTAGGCAGGGGGCAGGCACTGAAGCTTTCTTT
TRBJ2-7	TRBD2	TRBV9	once	CASSVDPSGRASYEQYF	TGTGCCAGCAGCGTAGACCCAAGCGGGAGGGCCTCTTACGAGCAGTACTTC
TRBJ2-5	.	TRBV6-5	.	CASNGPSVQYF	TGTGCCAGCAATGGCCCCTCAGTGCAGTACTTC
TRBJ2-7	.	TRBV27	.	CASSPQNRVGEQYF	TGTGCCAGCAGTCCCCAAAACAGGGTTGGCGAGCAGTACTTC
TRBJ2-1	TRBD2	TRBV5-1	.	CASSGQPSGPGYNEQFF	TGCGCCAGCAGCGGTCAACCTAGCGGGCCCGGTTACAATGAGCAGTTCTTC